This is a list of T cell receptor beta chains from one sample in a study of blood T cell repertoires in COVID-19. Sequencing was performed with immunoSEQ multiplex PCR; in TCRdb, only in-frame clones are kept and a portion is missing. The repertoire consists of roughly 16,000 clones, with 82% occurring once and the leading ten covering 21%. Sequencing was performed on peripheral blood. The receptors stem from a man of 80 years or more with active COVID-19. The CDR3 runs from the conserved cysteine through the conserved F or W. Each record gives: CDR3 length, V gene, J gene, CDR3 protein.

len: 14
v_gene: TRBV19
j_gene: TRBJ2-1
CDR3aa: CASSISSIYNEQFF

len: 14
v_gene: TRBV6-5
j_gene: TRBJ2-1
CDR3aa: CASNSAGGTYEQFF

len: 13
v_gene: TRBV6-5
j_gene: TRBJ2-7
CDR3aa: CASSLFQGDEQYF

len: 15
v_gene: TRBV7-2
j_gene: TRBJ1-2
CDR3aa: CASSKDRVSWDGYTF

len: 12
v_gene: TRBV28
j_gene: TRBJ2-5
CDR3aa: CASRGQGQTQYF

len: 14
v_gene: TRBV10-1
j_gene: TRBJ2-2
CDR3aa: CASSSTINTGELFF

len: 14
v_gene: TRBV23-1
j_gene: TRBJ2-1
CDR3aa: CASSQWDTINEQFF

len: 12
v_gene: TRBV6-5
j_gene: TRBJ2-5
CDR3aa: CASPGQQETQYF

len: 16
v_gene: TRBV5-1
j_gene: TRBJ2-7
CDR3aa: CASSLGGTSGNYEQYF

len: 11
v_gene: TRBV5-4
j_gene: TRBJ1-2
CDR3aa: CASSSYYGYTF

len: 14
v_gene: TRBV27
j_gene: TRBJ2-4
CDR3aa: CASSFTGTLNIQYF

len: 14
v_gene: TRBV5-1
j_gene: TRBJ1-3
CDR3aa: CASSLTGAGNTIYF

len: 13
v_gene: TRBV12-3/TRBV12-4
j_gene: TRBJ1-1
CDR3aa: CASSFKGDTEAFF

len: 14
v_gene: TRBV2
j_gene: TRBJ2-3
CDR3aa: CASSEGLPTDTQYF

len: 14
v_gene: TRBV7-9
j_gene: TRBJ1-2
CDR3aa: CASSLTGSSRGYTF

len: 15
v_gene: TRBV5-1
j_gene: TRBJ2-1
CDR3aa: CASSFAGTIYNEQFF

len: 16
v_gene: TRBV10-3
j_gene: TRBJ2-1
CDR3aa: CAISPGLAGGPSEQFF

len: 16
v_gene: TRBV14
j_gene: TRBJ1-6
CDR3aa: CASSQRDPGGNSPLHF

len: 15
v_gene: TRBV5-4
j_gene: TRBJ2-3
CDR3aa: CASSLEWEITDTQYF

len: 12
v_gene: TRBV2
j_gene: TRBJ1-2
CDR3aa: CASSLAESGYTF

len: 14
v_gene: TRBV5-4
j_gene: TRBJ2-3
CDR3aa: CASSLPGAADTQYF

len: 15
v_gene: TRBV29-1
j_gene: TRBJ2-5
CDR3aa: CSVGDAGTGGETQYF

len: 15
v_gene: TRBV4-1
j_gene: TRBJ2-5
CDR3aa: CASSQEAVAGETQYF

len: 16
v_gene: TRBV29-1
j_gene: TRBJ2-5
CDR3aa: CSVEEEGTSGRVTQYF

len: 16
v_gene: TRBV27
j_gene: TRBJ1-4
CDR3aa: CASSLLGGSTNEKLFF

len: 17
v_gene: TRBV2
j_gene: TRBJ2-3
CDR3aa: CASRKRTGLIGPDTQYF

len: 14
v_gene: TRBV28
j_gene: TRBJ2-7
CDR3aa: CASSIGRPSYEQYF

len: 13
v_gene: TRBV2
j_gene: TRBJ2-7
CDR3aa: CASRQGVYYEQYF

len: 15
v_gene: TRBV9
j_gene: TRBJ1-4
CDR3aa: CASSVSTGRDEKLFF

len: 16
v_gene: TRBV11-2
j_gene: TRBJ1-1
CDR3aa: CASRPGSGESDTEAFF

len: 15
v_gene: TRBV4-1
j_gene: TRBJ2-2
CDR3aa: CASSPKKTVTGELFF

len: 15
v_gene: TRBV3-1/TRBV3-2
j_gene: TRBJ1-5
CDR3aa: CASSQARLGNQPQHF

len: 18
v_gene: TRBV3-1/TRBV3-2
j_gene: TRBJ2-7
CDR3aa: CASSLRTSGGFIAYEQYF

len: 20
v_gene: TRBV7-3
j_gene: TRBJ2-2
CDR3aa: CASSLSLAGGPGGVTGELFF

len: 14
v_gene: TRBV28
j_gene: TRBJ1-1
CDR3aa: CASSRTGRTLLAFF

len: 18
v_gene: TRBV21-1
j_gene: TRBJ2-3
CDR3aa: CASSKAILAGSRTDTQYF

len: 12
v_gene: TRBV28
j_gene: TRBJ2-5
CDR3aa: CASSSTEGTQYF

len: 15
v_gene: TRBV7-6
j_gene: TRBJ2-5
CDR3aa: CASSRPTGYQETQYF

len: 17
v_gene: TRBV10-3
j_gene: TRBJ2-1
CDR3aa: CAISERAGGSSYNEQFF

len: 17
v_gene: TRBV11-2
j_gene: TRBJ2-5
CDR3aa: CASSPRQGPLSQETQYF

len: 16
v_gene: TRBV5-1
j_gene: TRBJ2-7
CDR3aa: CASSLLSAGLTYEQYF

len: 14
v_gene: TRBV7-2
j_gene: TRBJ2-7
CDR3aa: CASSLVQGAGEQYF